Sequencing of this TCR beta chain was carried out in a study of T cell repertoires in ileal Crohn's disease. TCRB immunosequencing input was roughly 530 nanograms of biopsy DNA per sample. Here immunoSEQ multiplex PCR was the method, and the copy in TCRdb shows in-frame clones only, minus some. The table has about 5,500 clones, about 80% seen once. This clonotype was sampled from an adult with Crohn's disease. Sample: ileal tissue.

The CDR3 loop is CASSTRQGNSPLHF. The CDR3 DNA is TGTGCCAGCAGCACCAGACAGGGAAATTCACCCCTCCACTTT. The chain employs TRBV27 and TRBJ1-6; 7 bases map to TRBD1. V lost 6 bases and J lost 7; bases outside the gene matches: 6. Per germline, CDR1 MNHEY and CDR2 SMNVEV (reference sequence). This CDR3 has 14 residues.